A single sample gave rise to the 20 T cell receptor beta chains below, sequenced in a study of blood T cell repertoires in COVID-19 (dated by TCRdb to 2018 to 2020). The library was made by the immunoSEQ multiplex PCR assay. The table was pulled from immuneACCESS by TCRdb, which kept in-frame rearrangements only. Such tables lose some clones; where checked, under half of the loss comes from unresolved V genes, and the rest has no known cause. The table for this sample lists tens of thousands of clones; 75% to 90% of them were counted only once. The top ten clonotypes cover 5.2% of the sample. The source material was peripheral blood. These receptors all come from a man aged 55 to 69 with COVID-19, enrolled during active disease.

V usage is TRBV5-1 and J usage is TRBJ1-1; the D is unclear. This CDR3 is built from 15 residues. Germline V gene data show CDR1 as SGHRS and CDR2 as YFSETQ. With 4 bases removed from V and 5 bases from J, the gap between germline ends came to 18 bases. The CDR3 here is CASSALAGETTEAFF. The CDR3, as DNA: TGCGCCAGCAGCGCCCTAGCGGGAGAGACGACTGAAGCTTTCTTT.

This chain joins TRBV19 and TRBJ2-5; 16 bases match TRBD2. The trim removed 3 bases at V and 5 bases at J, leaving 3 bases unmatched. The CDR3 is 16 residues long. Looked up from germline, CDR1 is LNHDA and CDR2 is SQIVND (reference sequence). The CDR3 DNA follows: TGTGCCAGTAGTATGGGACTAGCGGGAGGGAAGGAGACCCAGTACTTC. It specifies CASSMGLAGGKETQYF.

J is TRBJ1-4 and V is TRBV13, with TRBD1 as a possible D gene (6 bases). Germline CDR1 reads PRHDT; CDR2 reads FYEKMQ (reference sequence). The CDR3 is 14 amino acids. With 5 bases removed from V and 4 bases from J, the gap between germline ends came to 11 bases. CDR3 sequence reads: CASSRGQSNEKLFF. In DNA, the CDR3 is TGTGCCAGCAGCCGAGGACAGAGTAATGAAAAACTGTTTTTT.

In its sample, this clone was seen a few times. The CDR3 loop reads CASSQSTGTGGYTF. DNA of the CDR3: TGTGCCAGCAGTCAGTCTACCGGGACAGGTGGCTACACCTTC. V usage is TRBV6-6 and J usage is TRBJ1-2, with 8 bases aligning to TRBD1. The V gene end was trimmed by 5 bases and the J gene end by 7 bases; junction bases not matched to a gene: 9. The V gene's germline CDR1 is MNHNY and CDR2 SVGAGI (reference sequence). CDR3 size: 14 residues.

The count of this clone is one. The chain couples TRBV7-2 to TRBJ2-3, with no clear D. The V end was cut by 3 bases, the J end by 2 bases, with 12 bases between. This CDR3 comprises 15 residues. Germline CDR1 and CDR2: SGHTA and FQGNSA. The CDR3 spells CASSFVTLLTDTQYF. CDR3 nucleotide sequence: TGTGCCAGCAGCTTTGTGACTCTTCTCACAGATACGCAGTATTTT.

The gene calls are TRBV7-9 and TRBJ1-1; the match to TRBD1 covers 10 bases. V gave up 7 bases and J gave up 1 base; unmatched junction bases: 9. In germline, CDR1 is SEHNR, CDR2 FQNEAQ (reference sequence). CDR3 length equals 16 residues. CDR3: CASIRGQGSSNTEAFF. DNA of the CDR3: TGTGCCAGCATAAGGGGACAGGGGTCTTCGAACACTGAAGCTTTCTTT.

The chain couples TRBV5-4 to TRBJ2-5; TRBD1 might be the D (6 bases). The CDR3 is 13 residues long. V dropped 4 bases and J dropped 2 bases, with 9 bases sitting between them. Germline lookup yields CDR1 SGHNT and CDR2 YYREEE (reference sequence). For the CDR3, the DNA is TGTGCCAGCAGCGCACAGGGTCAAGAGACCCAGTACTTC. It specifies CASSAQGQETQYF.

The rearrangement joins TRBV27 to TRBJ2-3; 16 bases line up with TRBD2. J gave up 4 bases and V 4 bases, and 2 bases lay outside the gene matches. CDR1 is MNHEY, CDR2 SMNVEV, per germline (reference sequence). The CDR3 totals 16 residues. The CDR3 DNA follows: TGTGCCAGCAGTTCGGGACTAGCGGGAGGGCCAGATACGCAGTATTTT. This encodes CASSSGLAGGPDTQYF.

The chain uses TRBV7-2 and TRBJ1-1, with 9 positions matching TRBD1. The CDR3 consists of 14 residues. The V gene's germline CDR1 is SGHTA and CDR2 FQGNSA. After removal of 4 bases from V and 4 bases from J, the junction contained 4 bases not matched to a gene. The CDR3 region is CASSSWDRVTEAFF. CDR3 DNA sequence: TGTGCCAGCAGCTCCTGGGACAGGGTCACTGAAGCTTTCTTT. The full variable domain, completed using reference TRBV7-2 and TRBJ1-1, is GAGVSQSPSNKVTEKGKDVELRCDPISGHTALYWYRQSLGQGLEFLIYFQGNSAPDKSGLPSDRFSAERTGGSVSTLTIQRTQQEDSAVYLCASSSWDRVTEAFFGQGTRLTVV.

CDR3 bases: TGTGCCAGTAGTATACAGGAGGATCAGCCCCAGCATTTT. Protein: CASSIQEDQPQHF. This chain uses TRBV19 with TRBJ1-5; D is unresolved. V dropped 2 bases and J dropped 5 bases, with 7 bases sitting between them. Germline V gives CDR1 LNHDA, CDR2 SQIVND (reference sequence). This CDR3 region has 13 residues.

The chain couples TRBV14 to TRBJ2-1; 10 positions match TRBD2. The V gene's germline CDR1 is SGHDN and CDR2 FVKESK. Trimming at V came to 0 bases and at J to 7 bases, leaving 9 bases not matched to a gene. CDR3 length equals 17 residues. This CDR3 reads CASSQELLAGILNEQFF. CDR3 DNA sequence: TGTGCCAGCAGCCAAGAATTACTAGCGGGAATATTGAATGAGCAGTTCTTC.

V gene TRBV2 combines with J gene TRBJ1-2; unclear D gene. CDR1 and CDR2 (germline): SNHLY, FYNNEI. The V end lost 7 bases, the J end lost 2 bases, and 11 bases lay between the germline ends. The CDR3 contains 13 residues. The CDR3 sequence is CASNRYGNYGYTF. Written as DNA, the CDR3 is TGTGCCAGCAATCGGTACGGGAACTATGGCTACACCTTC.

The chain joins TRBV19 to TRBJ2-3; 9 positions match TRBD2. The germline V gene has CDR1 LNHDA and CDR2 SQIVND (reference sequence). Trimming cost V 6 bases and J 0 bases; bases outside gene matches: 4. This CDR3 is built from 15 residues. CDR3 in amino acids: CASSPGTSSTDTQYF. DNA of the CDR3: TGTGCCAGTAGCCCCGGGACTAGCAGCACAGATACGCAGTATTTT.

This clone was recorded only once. The chain carries TRBV29-1 and TRBJ2-7, with D hard to call. The CDR3 runs to 13 residues. Germline assignment: CDR1 SQVTM and CDR2 ANQGSEA. V was cut by 7 bases and J by 2 bases, with 15 bases left in between. DNA of the CDR3: TGCAGCGCCAAGAAGGCAGGAACCTACGAGCAGTACTTC. Protein: CSAKKAGTYEQYF.

The chain has TRBV2 and TRBJ2-7; the match to TRBD1 covers 10 bases. The length of the CDR3 is 15 residues. J lost 4 bases, V lost 6 bases, and 9 bases had no gene match. The germline V gene has CDR1 SNHLY and CDR2 FYNNEI. The CDR3 region is CASRDRQGAIYEQYF. CDR3 sequence (DNA): TGTGCCAGCAGGGACCGACAGGGGGCAATTTACGAGCAGTACTTC.

The chain has TRBV7-9 and TRBJ1-5; possibly TRBD1 for D (6 bases). Germline CDR1 SEHNR, CDR2 FQNEAQ (reference sequence). The CDR3 has 14 amino acids. The germline V and J ends were trimmed by 2 bases and 6 bases, with 11 bases remaining between them. The CDR3 sequence: CASSLTGSFQPQHF. CDR3 nucleotide sequence: TGTGCCAGCAGCTTAACAGGGTCATTTCAGCCCCAGCATTTT.

The chain recombines TRBV11-2 with TRBJ1-1, with a tentative D call TRBD1 (5 bases). V shed 6 bases and J shed 6 bases, with 20 bases lying between them. Germline CDR1 is SGHAT and CDR2 is FQNNGV. The CDR3 is made up of 15 amino acids. For the CDR3, the DNA is TGTGCCAGCAGACCCTCCGGGGGGGTTAAAGCTGAAGCTTTCTTT. Translating gives CASRPSGGVKAEAFF.

The chain combines TRBV11-3 with TRBJ2-1; TRBD2 agrees at 10 bases. The length of the CDR3 is 15 residues. V shed 1 base and J 9 bases; nucleotides not matched to a gene: 6. Germline-derived CDR1 and CDR2 are SGHNT and YENEEA. Here the CDR3 DNA reads TGTGCCAGCAGCTTAGTCGCTAGCGGGAGTAGTGAGCAGTTCTTC. It codes for CASSLVASGSSEQFF.

V and J are TRBV11-2 and TRBJ1-5; 8 positions agree with TRBD1. After removal of 8 bases from V and 6 bases from J, the junction contained 9 bases not matched to a gene. Germline-derived CDR1 and CDR2 are SGHAT and FQNNGV. The CDR3 length is 14 residues. CDR3 loop: CASSKDRAAQPQHF. CDR3 DNA sequence: TGTGCCAGCTCGAAGGACAGGGCCGCTCAGCCCCAGCATTTT.

DNA for the CDR3: TGCGCCAGCAGCGTTGGACAGGGGAATCAGCCCCAGCATTTT. It specifies CASSVGQGNQPQHF. The J gene is TRBJ1-5, the V gene TRBV5-1; 9 bases align to TRBD1. V gave up 4 bases and J gave up 4 bases; unmatched junction bases: 3. The V gene's germline CDR1 is SGHRS and CDR2 YFSETQ. The CDR3 has 14 amino acids.